This record looks at one T cell receptor (beta chain) sequence and its context. Its antigen is undetermined. Other nucleotide sequences in the sample specify the same CDR3. This sample is part of a study of shared clonotypes between healthy human individuals. Sequenced by immunoSEQ multiplex PCR; TCRdb stores in-frame clones only, minus some. The profile shows around 2,000,000 clones, about 95% of them singletons. CD45RO-negative, CCR7-selected cells formed the naive CD8 fraction, which excluded terminally differentiated effector memory CD45RA+ cells. J was trimmed by 3 bases and V by 1 base; bases with no gene match: 3. Germline CDR1 SGHTA, CDR2 FQGNSA. This CDR3 is built from 14 residues. Regarding the study as a whole: Depth of sequencing was expected to influence donor clonotype sharing. The sharing of 5% to 6.5% of naive CD4 clonotypes was seen across a few donors. Naive subsets tended to show greater estimated richness than memory subsets.

The specimen sequenced was naive CD8+ T cells sorted from blood. This sequence was found in a young man in good health. V gene TRBV7-2 combines with J gene TRBJ2-7; the match to TRBD2 covers 7 bases. The CDR3 nucleotides are TGTGCCAGCAGCTTAGGTCTAGCGGTCTACGAGCAGTACTTC. Translation: CASSLGLAVYEQYF.